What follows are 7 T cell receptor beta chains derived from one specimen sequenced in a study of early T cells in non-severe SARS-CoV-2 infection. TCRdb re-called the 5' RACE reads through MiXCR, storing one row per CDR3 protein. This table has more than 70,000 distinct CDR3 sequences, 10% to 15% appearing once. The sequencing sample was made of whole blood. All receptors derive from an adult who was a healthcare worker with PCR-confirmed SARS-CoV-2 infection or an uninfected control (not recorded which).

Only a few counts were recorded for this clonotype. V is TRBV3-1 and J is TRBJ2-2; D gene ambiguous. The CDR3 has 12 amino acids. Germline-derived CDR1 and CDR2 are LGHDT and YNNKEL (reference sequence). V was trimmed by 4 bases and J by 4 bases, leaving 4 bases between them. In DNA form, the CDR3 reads TGTGCCAGCAGCCGGGGCACCGGGGAGCTGTTTTTT. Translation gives CASSRGTGELFF.

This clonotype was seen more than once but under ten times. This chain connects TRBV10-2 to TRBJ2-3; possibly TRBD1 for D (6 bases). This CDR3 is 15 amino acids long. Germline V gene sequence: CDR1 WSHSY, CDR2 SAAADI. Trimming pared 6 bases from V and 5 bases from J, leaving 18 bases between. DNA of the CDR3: TGCGCCAGCAGGGCCTCCGCAGGGGCACTAGATACGCAGTATTTT. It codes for CASRASAGALDTQYF.

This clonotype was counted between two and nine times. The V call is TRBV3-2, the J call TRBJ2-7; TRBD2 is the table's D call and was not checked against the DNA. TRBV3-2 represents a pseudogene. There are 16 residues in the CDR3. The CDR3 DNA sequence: TGTGCCAGCAGCCAGACTGTAGCGGTTTCGACCTACGAGCAGTACTTC. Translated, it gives CASSQTVAVSTYEQYF.

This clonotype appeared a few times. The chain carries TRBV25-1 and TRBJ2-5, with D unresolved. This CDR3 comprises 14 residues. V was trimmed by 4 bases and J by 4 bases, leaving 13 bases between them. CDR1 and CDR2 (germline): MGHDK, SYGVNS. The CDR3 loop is CASSGYTVSETQYF. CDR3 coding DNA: TGTGCCAGCAGTGGCTACACCGTTTCAGAGACCCAGTACTTC. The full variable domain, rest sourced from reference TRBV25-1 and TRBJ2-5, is EADIYQTPRYLVIGTGKKITLECSQTMGHDKMYWYQQDPGMELHLIHYSYGVNSTEKGDLSSESTVSRIRTEHFPLTLESARPSHTSQYLCASSGYTVSETQYFGPGTRLLVL.

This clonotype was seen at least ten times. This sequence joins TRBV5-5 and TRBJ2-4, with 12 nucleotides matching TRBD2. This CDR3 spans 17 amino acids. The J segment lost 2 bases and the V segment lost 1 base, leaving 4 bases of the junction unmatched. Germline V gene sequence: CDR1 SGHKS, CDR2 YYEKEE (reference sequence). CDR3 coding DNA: TGTGCCAGCAGCTTGAGGGGACTAGCGGGTTCCAAAAACATTCAGTACTTC. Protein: CASSLRGLAGSKNIQYF.

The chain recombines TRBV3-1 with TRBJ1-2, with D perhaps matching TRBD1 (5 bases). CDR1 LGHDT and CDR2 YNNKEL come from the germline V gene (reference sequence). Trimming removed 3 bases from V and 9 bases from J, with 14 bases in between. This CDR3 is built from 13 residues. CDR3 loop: CASSHTGIDSYTF. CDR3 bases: TGTGCCAGCAGCCATACAGGAATCGATAGCTACACCTTC. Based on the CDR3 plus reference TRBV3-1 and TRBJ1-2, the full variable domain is DTAVSQTPKYLVTQMGNDKSIKCEQNLGHDTMYWYKQDSKKFLKIMFSYNNKELIINETVPNRFSPKSPDKAHLNLHINSLELGDSAVYFCASSHTGIDSYTFGSGTRLTVV.

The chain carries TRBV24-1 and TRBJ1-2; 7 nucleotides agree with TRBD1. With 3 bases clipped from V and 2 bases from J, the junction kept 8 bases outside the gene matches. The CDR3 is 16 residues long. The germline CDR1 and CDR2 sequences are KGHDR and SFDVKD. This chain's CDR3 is CATSDPTSGQNYGYTF. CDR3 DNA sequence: TGTGCCACCAGTGATCCAACATCGGGACAGAACTATGGCTACACCTTC.